The clone carrying this T cell receptor (beta chain) has a handful of counts. Newly diagnosed patients aged 18 to 65 had hyperthyroidism of under 2 months' duration. Patients with uncontrolled infections, other autoimmune diseases, pregnancy or lactation were excluded. Before ophthalmopathy appeared, progressors gave blood at initial hyperthyroidism diagnosis. This entry comes from a study of T cells in Graves' hyperthyroidism and ophthalmopathy. CDR3 length equals 15 residues. V was cut by 7 bases and J by 5 bases, with 21 bases left in between. The germline V gene has CDR1 SEHNR and CDR2 FQNEAQ (reference sequence). TCR beta CDR3 regions were amplified from RNA transcripts. The HTBI primer set was used in a first-round RT-PCR of the TCR CDR3. TCRdb processed the multiplex PCR reads anew with MiXCR; each CDR3 protein has one entry. The sample records approximately 370,000 distinct CDR3 sequences, about a sixth being singletons.

The sample comprised blood. This receptor was identified in a woman in her twenties or thirties with Graves' hyperthyroidism that later progressed to Graves' ophthalmopathy. The gene calls are TRBV7-9 and TRBJ2-7; possible D gene TRBD2, 6 bases. CDR3 in DNA: TGTGCCAGCAAAAACACGACGGGGGAATTGAACGAGCAGTACTTC. This encodes CASKNTTGELNEQYF.